These T cell receptor beta chains were read from a single sample in a study of cytotoxic CD8 clonotypes in ibrutinib-treated CLL. Only in-frame clones appear in the TCRdb table, and some are missing; sequencing was by immunoSEQ multiplex PCR. The sample has a few hundred thousand clones; roughly 74% are singletons. The input for sequencing was PBMCs, taken after 24 months of ibrutinib treatment. These receptor sequences come from a human donor with chronic lymphocytic leukemia. Both conserved end residues are part of each CDR3. Each record gives: J gene, D gene, clone size, V gene, CDR3 protein, CDR3 DNA. D genes are given only for firm matches. Clone sizes are given selectively: once, few, many, or a class where the clone is expanded.

J gene: TRBJ2-7
D gene: .
clone size: once
V gene: TRBV28
CDR3 protein: CASFSPPYEQYF
CDR3 DNA: TGTGCCAGCTTCTCTCCACCCTACGAGCAGTACTTC

J gene: TRBJ2-7
D gene: .
clone size: .
V gene: TRBV9
CDR3 protein: CASSSPGLRSEQYF
CDR3 DNA: TGTGCCAGCAGCTCTCCGGGCCTCCGGAGCGAGCAGTACTTC

J gene: TRBJ2-2
D gene: .
clone size: .
V gene: TRBV7-2
CDR3 protein: CASSLRGIGELFF
CDR3 DNA: TGTGCCAGCAGCTTGAGGGGCATCGGGGAGCTGTTTTTT

J gene: TRBJ1-1
D gene: .
clone size: .
V gene: TRBV11-2
CDR3 protein: CASSHSSDTEAFF
CDR3 DNA: TGTGCCAGCAGCCATTCATCGGACACTGAAGCTTTCTTT

J gene: TRBJ2-3
D gene: .
clone size: few
V gene: TRBV27
CDR3 protein: CASSFRDRGTDTQYF
CDR3 DNA: TGTGCCAGCAGTTTCCGGGACCGGGGCACAGATACGCAGTATTTT

J gene: TRBJ2-4
D gene: TRBD2
clone size: few
V gene: TRBV28
CDR3 protein: CASSYPLAGENIQYF
CDR3 DNA: TGTGCCAGCAGTTACCCACTAGCGGGAGAAAACATTCAGTACTTC

J gene: TRBJ2-3
D gene: .
clone size: .
V gene: TRBV28
CDR3 protein: CASLGGGPTDTQYF
CDR3 DNA: TGTGCCAGCCTGGGAGGGGGACCCACAGATACGCAGTATTTT

J gene: TRBJ2-7
D gene: .
clone size: .
V gene: TRBV7-3
CDR3 protein: CASSLKAGAAYEQYF
CDR3 DNA: TGTGCCAGCAGCTTAAAGGCAGGGGCGGCCTACGAGCAGTACTTC

J gene: TRBJ1-4
D gene: .
clone size: once
V gene: TRBV28
CDR3 protein: CASNGGEKLFF
CDR3 DNA: TGTGCCAGCAATGGCGGTGAAAAACTGTTTTTT

J gene: TRBJ2-5
D gene: .
clone size: .
V gene: TRBV18
CDR3 protein: CASSPLGKTQYF
CDR3 DNA: TGTGCCAGCTCACCACTCGGAAAGACCCAGTACTTC

J gene: TRBJ2-7
D gene: .
clone size: few
V gene: TRBV28
CDR3 protein: CASRYHAYEQYF
CDR3 DNA: TGTGCCAGCAGATACCACGCGTACGAGCAGTACTTC

J gene: TRBJ2-1
D gene: TRBD1
clone size: few
V gene: TRBV19
CDR3 protein: CASSIEGTAGGEQFF
CDR3 DNA: TGTGCCAGTAGTATAGAGGGGACAGCCGGAGGTGAGCAGTTCTTC

J gene: TRBJ2-1
D gene: .
clone size: .
V gene: TRBV27
CDR3 protein: CASSKEMGVTYNEQFF
CDR3 DNA: TGTGCCAGCAGTAAGGAGATGGGGGTGACCTACAATGAGCAGTTCTTC

J gene: TRBJ2-2
D gene: .
clone size: .
V gene: TRBV19
CDR3 protein: CASSIPRDSYTGELFF
CDR3 DNA: TGTGCCAGTAGTATACCCCGGGACTCCTACACCGGGGAGCTGTTTTTT

J gene: TRBJ2-2
D gene: .
clone size: .
V gene: TRBV4-3
CDR3 protein: CASSQDLGPGELFF
CDR3 DNA: TGCGCCAGCAGCCAAGATTTGGGGCCCGGGGAGCTGTTTTTT

J gene: TRBJ2-5
D gene: .
clone size: .
V gene: TRBV27
CDR3 protein: CASSHPHVLETQYF
CDR3 DNA: TGTGCCAGCAGCCACCCCCACGTCTTAGAGACCCAGTACTTC

J gene: TRBJ2-3
D gene: .
clone size: .
V gene: TRBV10-3
CDR3 protein: CAISEGGTDTQYF
CDR3 DNA: TGTGCCATCAGTGAGGGCGGAACAGATACGCAGTATTTT

J gene: TRBJ1-2
D gene: .
clone size: .
V gene: TRBV7-9
CDR3 protein: CASSPPVTRVDGYTF
CDR3 DNA: TGTGCCAGCAGCCCCCCCGTGACACGGGTAGATGGCTACACCTTC

J gene: TRBJ2-1
D gene: .
clone size: once
V gene: TRBV18
CDR3 protein: CASSPTGGLDEQFF
CDR3 DNA: TGTGCCAGCTCACCAACTGGGGGGCTGGATGAGCAGTTCTTC

J gene: TRBJ2-5
D gene: .
clone size: once
V gene: TRBV20-1
CDR3 protein: CSASHGETQYF
CDR3 DNA: TGCAGTGCTAGTCACGGAGAGACCCAGTACTTC

J gene: TRBJ1-1
D gene: .
clone size: .
V gene: TRBV7-9
CDR3 protein: CASSPGKNTEAFF
CDR3 DNA: TGTGCCAGCAGTCCGGGGAAGAACACTGAAGCTTTCTTT

J gene: TRBJ2-1
D gene: .
clone size: once
V gene: TRBV20-1
CDR3 protein: CSANWNEQFF
CDR3 DNA: TGCAGTGCGAACTGGAATGAGCAGTTCTTC

J gene: TRBJ2-7
D gene: .
clone size: .
V gene: TRBV5-8
CDR3 protein: CASSLDLGYEQYF
CDR3 DNA: TGTGCCAGCAGCTTGGATCTGGGCTACGAGCAGTACTTC

J gene: TRBJ2-7
D gene: .
clone size: .
V gene: TRBV6-5
CDR3 protein: CASSRSPYEQYF
CDR3 DNA: TGTGCCAGCAGTCGGAGCCCCTACGAGCAGTACTTC

J gene: TRBJ1-4
D gene: .
clone size: .
V gene: TRBV30
CDR3 protein: CAWVGTAGGEKLFF
CDR3 DNA: TGTGCCTGGGTGGGGACTGCCGGGGGTGAAAAACTGTTTTTT

J gene: TRBJ2-2
D gene: .
clone size: once
V gene: TRBV6-1
CDR3 protein: CASIGVSNTGELFF
CDR3 DNA: TGTGCCAGTATCGGGGTTTCGAACACCGGGGAGCTGTTTTTT

J gene: TRBJ1-2
D gene: .
clone size: few
V gene: TRBV6-5
CDR3 protein: CASSYSARDYGYTF
CDR3 DNA: TGTGCCAGCAGTTACTCAGCCAGGGACTATGGCTACACCTTC

J gene: TRBJ2-7
D gene: TRBD2
clone size: .
V gene: TRBV4-3
CDR3 protein: CASSQVLTGLATYEQYF
CDR3 DNA: TGCGCCAGCAGCCAAGTCCTAACGGGACTAGCGACCTACGAGCAGTACTTC

J gene: TRBJ1-2
D gene: TRBD1
clone size: .
V gene: TRBV23-1
CDR3 protein: CASSQKVGQDYGYTF
CDR3 DNA: TGCGCCAGCAGTCAAAAGGTGGGACAGGACTATGGCTACACCTTC

J gene: TRBJ2-5
D gene: TRBD2
clone size: few
V gene: TRBV5-1
CDR3 protein: CASSLSLAGAETQYF
CDR3 DNA: TGCGCCAGCAGCTTGAGTCTAGCGGGAGCAGAGACCCAGTACTTC

J gene: TRBJ2-7
D gene: .
clone size: few
V gene: TRBV28
CDR3 protein: CASSLDPRLERQYF
CDR3 DNA: TGTGCCAGCAGTTTAGACCCCCGACTGGAAAGACAGTACTTC

J gene: TRBJ1-1
D gene: .
clone size: few
V gene: TRBV19
CDR3 protein: CASSIGQGMNTEAFF
CDR3 DNA: TGTGCCAGTAGTATAGGGCAGGGGATGAACACTGAAGCTTTCTTT

J gene: TRBJ2-1
D gene: .
clone size: .
V gene: TRBV27
CDR3 protein: CATRPGSYNEQFF
CDR3 DNA: TGTGCCACCCGGCCGGGGTCCTACAATGAGCAGTTCTTC

J gene: TRBJ2-7
D gene: .
clone size: .
V gene: TRBV7-9
CDR3 protein: CASSLQDNYEQYF
CDR3 DNA: TGTGCCAGCAGCTTACAGGACAATTACGAGCAGTACTTC

J gene: TRBJ2-5
D gene: TRBD1
clone size: .
V gene: TRBV2
CDR3 protein: CASRDGTGKETQYF
CDR3 DNA: TGTGCCAGCAGGGACGGGACAGGGAAAGAGACCCAGTACTTC

J gene: TRBJ2-1
D gene: TRBD2
clone size: .
V gene: TRBV5-1
CDR3 protein: CASSLSLAGTNEQFF
CDR3 DNA: TGCGCCAGCAGCTTGAGTCTAGCGGGAACTAATGAGCAGTTCTTC

J gene: TRBJ2-2
D gene: .
clone size: .
V gene: TRBV7-2
CDR3 protein: CASSPNRAAGELFF
CDR3 DNA: TGTGCCAGCAGCCCAAACAGGGCGGCCGGGGAGCTGTTTTTT

J gene: TRBJ2-5
D gene: TRBD2
clone size: few
V gene: TRBV7-9
CDR3 protein: CASSQPYYGGGPYF
CDR3 DNA: TGTGCCAGCAGCCAACCCTATTATGGGGGGGGTCCGTACTTC

J gene: TRBJ1-5
D gene: .
clone size: .
V gene: TRBV27
CDR3 protein: CASSPSTGVHQPQHF
CDR3 DNA: TGTGCCAGCAGTCCCTCTACTGGGGTGCATCAGCCCCAGCATTTT

J gene: TRBJ1-1
D gene: .
clone size: .
V gene: TRBV6-5
CDR3 protein: CASSYSNTEAFF
CDR3 DNA: TGTGCCAGCAGTTACTCGAACACTGAAGCTTTCTTT

J gene: TRBJ2-7
D gene: .
clone size: .
V gene: TRBV5-1
CDR3 protein: CASSLALSETEQYF
CDR3 DNA: TGCGCCAGCAGCTTGGCTCTCTCGGAGACCGAGCAGTACTTC

J gene: TRBJ1-2
D gene: .
clone size: .
V gene: TRBV28
CDR3 protein: CASSLRVIDGYTF
CDR3 DNA: TGTGCCAGCAGTTTACGCGTAATTGATGGCTACACCTTC

J gene: TRBJ1-4
D gene: TRBD1
clone size: few
V gene: TRBV7-2
CDR3 protein: CASSLVGSGTGQEKLFF
CDR3 DNA: TGTGCCAGCAGCTTAGTTGGATCCGGCACGGGACAGGAAAAACTGTTTTTT

J gene: TRBJ2-7
D gene: .
clone size: .
V gene: TRBV6-1
CDR3 protein: CASSEGRGNRAYEQYF
CDR3 DNA: TGTGCCAGCAGTGAAGGACGGGGGAACCGGGCCTACGAGCAGTACTTC

J gene: TRBJ1-4
D gene: .
clone size: .
V gene: TRBV19
CDR3 protein: CASSIYRDFRNEKLFF
CDR3 DNA: TGTGCCAGTAGTATATACAGGGACTTCCGTAATGAAAAACTGTTTTTT

J gene: TRBJ2-7
D gene: .
clone size: .
V gene: TRBV6-5
CDR3 protein: CASSYSRYEQYF
CDR3 DNA: TGTGCCAGCAGTTACTCGCGCTACGAGCAGTACTTC

J gene: TRBJ2-7
D gene: .
clone size: .
V gene: TRBV28
CDR3 protein: CASNLAGRSYEQYF
CDR3 DNA: TGTGCCAGCAACCTGGCGGGGAGGTCCTACGAGCAGTACTTC

J gene: TRBJ2-3
D gene: .
clone size: .
V gene: TRBV5-4
CDR3 protein: CASSLPSLGTDTQYF
CDR3 DNA: TGTGCCAGCAGCTTACCTAGCCTTGGCACAGATACGCAGTATTTT

J gene: TRBJ2-2
D gene: .
clone size: .
V gene: TRBV30
CDR3 protein: CAWSKPSTGELFF
CDR3 DNA: TGTGCCTGGAGCAAGCCTTCCACCGGGGAGCTGTTTTTT

J gene: TRBJ1-1
D gene: .
clone size: .
V gene: TRBV27
CDR3 protein: CASSLWQGNTEAFF
CDR3 DNA: TGTGCCAGCAGTTTATGGCAGGGGAACACTGAAGCTTTCTTT

J gene: TRBJ1-1
D gene: .
clone size: .
V gene: TRBV30
CDR3 protein: CAWNPVEGAEAFF
CDR3 DNA: TGTGCCTGGAACCCCGTGGAGGGCGCTGAAGCTTTCTTT

J gene: TRBJ1-1
D gene: .
clone size: .
V gene: TRBV4-3
CDR3 protein: CASTETVNTEAFF
CDR3 DNA: TGCGCCAGCACCGAGACGGTGAACACTGAAGCTTTCTTT

J gene: TRBJ2-5
D gene: .
clone size: .
V gene: TRBV5-4
CDR3 protein: CASSLVSGGGETQYF
CDR3 DNA: TGTGCCAGCAGCTTGGTTTCGGGGGGCGGAGAGACCCAGTACTTC